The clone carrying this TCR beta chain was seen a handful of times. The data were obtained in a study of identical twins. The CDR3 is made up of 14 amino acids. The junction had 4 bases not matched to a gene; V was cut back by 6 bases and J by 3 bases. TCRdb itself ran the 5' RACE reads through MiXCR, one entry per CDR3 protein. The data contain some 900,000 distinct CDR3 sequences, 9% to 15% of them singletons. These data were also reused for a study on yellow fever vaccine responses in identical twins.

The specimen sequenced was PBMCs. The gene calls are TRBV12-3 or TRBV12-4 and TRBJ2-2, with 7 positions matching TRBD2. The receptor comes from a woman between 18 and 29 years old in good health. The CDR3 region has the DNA TGTGCCAGCAGAGGGGAGGGCTACACCGGGGAGCTGTTTTTT. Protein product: CASRGEGYTGELFF.